This passage covers 13 T cell receptor beta chains from one sample sequenced in a study of early T cells in non-severe SARS-CoV-2 infection. TCRdb independently ran MiXCR on the 5' RACE reads; one entry per CDR3 protein. The top ten hold 2% to 3% of the sample, which has 53,000 or so distinct CDR3 sequences, 12% seen once. The source material was whole blood, sampled at baseline. The receptors stem from an adult who was a healthcare worker with PCR-confirmed SARS-CoV-2 infection or an uninfected control (not recorded which).

The rearrangement joins TRBV7-3 to TRBJ2-3; TRBD2 aligns across 8 bases. CDR3 length equals 13 residues. The germline V gene encodes CDR1 SGHTA and CDR2 FQGTGA. V shed 5 bases, J shed 6 bases, and the junction held 4 bases outside the gene matches. The CDR3, as DNA: TGTGCCAGCAGCCCCCCGGGAGGGGATACGCAGTATTTT. Its protein product is CASSPPGGDTQYF.

This clonotype was seen more than once but under ten times. The chain uses TRBV6-2 or TRBV6-3 and TRBJ1-2; possibly TRBD1 for D (6 bases). CDR3 size: 14 residues. The ends were cut back, 6 bases at V and 4 bases at J, with 15 bases in the middle. Germline CDR1 and CDR2: MNHEY and SVGEGT. CDR3 region: CASSRHRDPYGYTF. The CDR3 DNA reads as TGTGCCAGCAGCCGTCACAGGGATCCCTATGGCTACACCTTC.

In this sample, this clonotype turned up a few times. V is TRBV5-4 and J is TRBJ2-2; D is ambiguous. Trimming cost V 4 bases and J 4 bases, with 14 bases left between them. Germline assignment: CDR1 SGHNT and CDR2 YYREEE (reference sequence). The CDR3 sequence is 15 residues long. CDR3 coding DNA: TGTGCCAGCAGCCTGGGGATGAGGTCCACCGGGGAGCTGTTTTTT. Translating gives CASSLGMRSTGELFF.

In its sample, this clonotype was seen many times. V is TRBV7-3 and J is TRBJ2-5, with a weak D call TRBD2 (6 bases). The V end lost 5 bases, the J end lost 5 bases, and 12 bases lay between the germline ends. The CDR3 extends over 13 amino acids. Per germline, CDR1 SGHTA and CDR2 FQGTGA. CDR3 nucleotide sequence: TGTGCCAGCAGCCTCGGGGGTTGGGAGACCCAGTACTTC. Translation: CASSLGGWETQYF.

The rearrangement joins TRBV7-6 to TRBJ1-5; no definite D call. V shed 1 base and J shed 0 bases, with 10 bases lying between them. The length of the CDR3 is 16 residues. Germline V gene lookup returns CDR1 SGHVS and CDR2 FNYEAQ. CDR3 bases: TGTGCCAGCAGCTTAGAATCCAGTATTAGCAATCAGCCCCAGCATTTT. Protein: CASSLESSISNQPQHF. Full variable domain (missing parts from reference TRBV7-6 and TRBJ1-5): GAGVSQSPRYKVTKRGQDVALRCDPISGHVSLYWYRQALGQGPEFLTYFNYEAQQDKSGLPNDRFSAERPEGSISTLTIQRTEQRDSAMYRCASSLESSISNQPQHFGDGTRLSIL.

This clonotype showed up just a few times. The V gene is TRBV7-2, the J gene TRBJ2-3; 8 bases map to TRBD2. V lost 5 bases, J lost 3 bases, and 7 bases stayed unmatched. Germline CDR1 reads SGHTA; CDR2 reads FQGNSA. The length of the CDR3 is 15 residues. The chain's CDR3 is CASSTLGLVTDTQYF. The DNA for the CDR3 is TGTGCCAGCAGCACATTGGGACTAGTGACAGATACGCAGTATTTT.

This clonotype was observed at least ten times. The rearrangement joins TRBV4-2 to TRBJ2-5, with D possibly being TRBD1 (5 bases). The V and J ends lost 1 base and 4 bases respectively, with 10 bases between them. The CDR3 runs to 14 residues. Germline values: CDR1 LGHNA, CDR2 YNFKEQ. In nucleotides, the CDR3 is TGTGCCAGCAGCCAAGGCAGGGTCGGAGAGACCCAGTACTTC. It codes for CASSQGRVGETQYF.

This clonotype was observed a handful of times. The chain combines TRBV6-2 or TRBV6-3 with TRBJ2-2; D is uncertain. The CDR3 is 13 amino acids. V shed 10 bases and J shed 4 bases, with 13 bases lying between them. CDR1 is MNHEY and CDR2 is SVGEGT in the germline V gene. The CDR3 region has the DNA TGTGCCATCACCCGACGGGTCACCGGGGAGCTGTTTTTT. Amino acids: CAITRRVTGELFF.

This clonotype occurred many times. The chain employs TRBV5-1 and TRBJ2-5; 7 nucleotides line up with TRBD2. The CDR3 spans 15 residues. Germline V gene data show CDR1 as SGHRS and CDR2 as YFSETQ. Trimming removed 0 bases from V and 2 bases from J; junction bases left unmatched: 4. The chain's CDR3 is CASSLERGRQETQYF. CDR3 in DNA: TGCGCCAGCAGCTTGGAGCGGGGCCGTCAAGAGACCCAGTACTTC.

This clonotype rates as medium-sized. J is TRBJ2-1 and V is TRBV11-2; tentatively, D is TRBD1 (5 bases). V was shortened by 5 bases and J by 9 bases, with 17 bases between the two germline ends. Germline loops: CDR1 SGHAT, CDR2 FQNNGV. This CDR3 has 14 residues. The chain's CDR3 is CASSPLTDVSEQFF. The CDR3 DNA is TGTGCCAGCAGCCCCTTGACAGATGTAAGTGAGCAGTTCTTC.

This sequence joins TRBV5-1 and TRBJ2-1; a possible D gene is TRBD2 (5 bases). Trimming removed 0 bases from V and 3 bases from J, with 7 bases in between. The germline gives CDR1 SGHRS, CDR2 YFSETQ. The CDR3 is 14 residues long. Here the CDR3 DNA reads TGCGCCAGCAGCTTGGGCGGGTTCTACAATGAGCAGTTCTTC. This gives the protein CASSLGGFYNEQFF.

Sample share makes this clonotype medium-sized. The V call is TRBV2, the J call TRBJ2-3, with D unresolved. CDR1 and CDR2 (germline): SNHLY, FYNNEI. Trimming took 7 bases from V and 5 from J, leaving 7 bases between them. This CDR3 comprises 11 residues. For the CDR3, the DNA is TGTGCCAGCACCCTAGGAGATACGCAGTATTTT. It codes for CASTLGDTQYF.

There are many counts of this clonotype. The J gene is TRBJ2-7, the V gene TRBV10-3, with 10 bases fitting TRBD2. Germline trimming cut 6 bases from V and 2 bases from J; bases unmatched to any gene: 7. The V gene's germline CDR1 is ENHRY and CDR2 SYGVKD. The CDR3 runs to 15 residues. The CDR3, as DNA: TGTGCCATCAGCACGTTAGGGACTAGCGCCTACGAGCAGTACTTC. It specifies CAISTLGTSAYEQYF.